The 18 T cell receptor beta chains below come from one sample, sequenced in a study of human T cells and chemical hapten exposure. One entry per CDR3 protein results from TCRdb running MiXCR on the RACE reads. The sample carries 150,000 to 200,000 distinct CDR3 sequences, 24% recorded once. The time point is: patch test 3, about 24 weeks after DPC sensitization. Treatment of the sample: therapeutic diphenylcyclopropenone sensitization with weekly scalp DPC. Specimen: whole blood, collected in connection with sensitization to the hapten diphenylcyclopropenone (DPC). These receptors all come from a woman aged 40 to 50 with alopecia areata. Some clones in this sample may be carry-over from other donors' samples.

This chain joins TRBV6-6 and TRBJ2-1, with 15 bases fitting TRBD2. CDR3 length equals 16 residues. V trimming: 10 bases; J trimming: 10 bases; junction bases outside the gene matches: 14. The V gene's germline CDR1 is MNHNY and CDR2 SVGAGI (reference sequence). The CDR3 loop is CAILPGTSGRMGEQFF. The CDR3 DNA follows: TGTGCCATTCTGCCCGGGACTAGCGGGAGGATGGGGGAGCAGTTCTTC.

This clonotype has just a few counts. This chain links TRBV6-6 with TRBJ2-5, with TRBD2 as a possible D gene (6 bases). This CDR3 contains 14 residues. Germline lookup yields CDR1 MNHNY and CDR2 SVGAGI (reference sequence). V lost 2 bases and J 1 base, leaving 8 bases between the germline ends. The CDR3: CASSYVGLQETQYF. CDR3 sequence (DNA): TGTGCCAGCAGTTACGTGGGACTCCAAGAGACCCAGTACTTC.

The chain joins TRBV29-1 to TRBJ2-1; the D gene could be TRBD1 or TRBD2 (6 bases each). The CDR3 is 14 residues long. Trimming took 4 bases from V and 5 from J, leaving 15 bases between them. The germline V gene has CDR1 SQVTM and CDR2 ANQGSEA. CDR3 in DNA: TGCAGCGTTGCCGGGGGCAAAGGGGACAATGAGCAGTTCTTC. As protein: CSVAGGKGDNEQFF.

The chain has TRBV28 and TRBJ1-1; D is perhaps TRBD1 (6 bases). This CDR3 spans 12 amino acids. V was clipped by 5 bases and J by 6 bases, with 10 bases between them. CDR1 is MDHEN and CDR2 is SYDVKM in the germline V gene. CDR3: CASSNTGSEAFF. In DNA form, the CDR3 reads TGTGCCAGCAGTAATACAGGGTCTGAAGCTTTCTTT.

The CDR3 DNA is TGCAGTGCTCAACAAAATAGCGGGAGAAGCACAGATACGCAGTATTTT. This codes for CSAQQNSGRSTDTQYF. The chain employs TRBV20-1 and TRBJ2-3, with 9 bases aligning to TRBD2. The J segment lost 0 bases and the V segment lost 5 bases, leaving 9 bases of the junction unmatched. Germline CDR1 is DFQATT and CDR2 is SNEGSKA (reference sequence). The CDR3 spans 16 residues.

The J gene is TRBJ1-5, the V gene TRBV20-1, with D possibly matching TRBD1 (6 bases). Germline V gene data show CDR1 as DFQATT and CDR2 as SNEGSKA (reference sequence). Trimming cost V 1 base and J 11 bases, with 12 bases left between them. The CDR3 loop spans 12 amino acids. CDR3 amino acids: CSARGDIEAQHF. The CDR3, as DNA: TGCAGTGCTAGAGGGGACATCGAGGCCCAGCATTTT.

This clonotype was seen a few times. V gene TRBV4-3 combines with J gene TRBJ1-4; possible D gene TRBD1, 5 bases. Germline V lookup: CDR1 LGHNA, CDR2 YSLEER. The CDR3 runs to 17 residues. V gave up 4 bases and J gave up 3 bases, with 18 bases separating them. DNA of the CDR3: TGCGCCAGCAGCCCTGGGACGGCCCCTGGGGCTAATGAAAAACTGTTTTTT. This sequence encodes CASSPGTAPGANEKLFF.

This clonotype was counted ten times or more. The chain joins TRBV29-1 to TRBJ2-7; tentative D call: TRBD1 (6 bases). The CDR3 extends over 14 amino acids. Germline CDR1 SQVTM, CDR2 ANQGSEA. V shed 5 bases and J shed 0 bases, with 14 bases lying between them. CDR3 sequence (DNA): TGCAGCGTTTCGGCCAGGGGTAGCTCCTACGAGCAGTACTTC. It encodes CSVSARGSSYEQYF.

This clonotype appeared a few times. The V call is TRBV5-1, the J call TRBJ1-2; 9 positions match TRBD1. The CDR3 extends over 13 amino acids. Germline V lookup: CDR1 SGHRS, CDR2 YFSETQ. Losses at the gene ends were 4 bases for V and 6 bases for J; bases not matched to a gene: 4. The CDR3 coding sequence is TGCGCCAGCAGCATGGGACAGGGTCATGGCTACACCTTC. Translated, it gives CASSMGQGHGYTF.

This chain links TRBV27 with TRBJ2-5; D perhaps matches TRBD1 (5 bases). The CDR3 runs 14 residues. Deletions cut 2 bases from V and 5 bases from J, with 12 bases between. Germline CDR1 is MNHEY and CDR2 is SMNVEV (reference sequence). CDR3 sequence (DNA): TGTGCCAGCAGTTTAGACCAGGGCGGTGAGACCCAGTACTTC. This gives the protein CASSLDQGGETQYF.

The rearrangement uses TRBV29-1 and TRBJ1-1, with D tentatively TRBD1 (5 bases). Trimming took off 4 bases at V and 0 bases at J, with 9 bases between the two ends. The CDR3 has 13 residues. CDR1 SQVTM and CDR2 ANQGSEA come from the germline V gene. Here the CDR3 DNA reads TGCAGCGTTGGGGGACTTATGAACACTGAAGCTTTCTTT. This codes for CSVGGLMNTEAFF. Full variable domain (outside the CDR3, taken from reference TRBV29-1 and TRBJ1-1): SAVISQKPSRDICQRGTSLTIQCQVDSQVTMMFWYRQQPGQSLTLIATANQGSEATYESGFVIDKFPISRPNLTFSTLTVSNMSPEDSSIYLCSVGGLMNTEAFFGQGTRLTVV.

This chain joins TRBV7-2 and TRBJ2-4; 11 bases are a match to TRBD2. Trimming took 5 bases from V and 0 from J; bases not matched to a gene: 12. CDR1 is SGHTA and CDR2 is FQGNSA in the germline V gene. This CDR3 contains 19 residues. The CDR3 here is CASSASGTSGSRAKNIQYF. The CDR3 DNA sequence: TGTGCCAGCAGCGCATCCGGGACTAGCGGTTCGAGAGCCAAAAACATTCAGTACTTC.

This clonotype has only a few counts. CDR3 amino acids: CSVGTATSGELFF. The CDR3 DNA is TGCAGCGTTGGGACCGCTACCAGCGGGGAGCTGTTTTTT. The rearrangement joins TRBV29-1 to TRBJ2-2; D ambiguous. V was pared by 4 bases and J by 7 bases, with 13 bases between. This CDR3 comprises 13 residues. Germline CDR1 reads SQVTM; CDR2 reads ANQGSEA.

V is TRBV27 and J is TRBJ2-3, with a tentative D call TRBD2 (5 bases). With 2 bases removed from V and 0 bases from J, the gap between germline ends came to 9 bases. This CDR3 has 15 amino acids. Germline lookup yields CDR1 MNHEY and CDR2 SMNVEV (reference sequence). CDR3 nucleotides: TGTGCCAGCAGTTTAAAAGCGGCAAGCACAGATACGCAGTATTTT. As protein: CASSLKAASTDTQYF.

This clonotype was seen only a few times. The chain is built from TRBV28 and TRBJ2-3; weak D call: TRBD2 (6 bases). V was trimmed by 7 bases and J by 6 bases, leaving 14 bases between them. From germline, CDR1 is MDHEN and CDR2 SYDVKM. The CDR3 runs to 13 residues. CDR3: CASIRAGLDTQYF. The CDR3 region has the DNA TGTGCCAGCATCCGTGCGGGGTTGGATACGCAGTATTTT. The full variable domain, rest sourced from reference TRBV28 and TRBJ2-3, is DVKVTQSSRYLVKRTGEKVFLECVQDMDHENMFWYRQDPGLGLRLIYFSYDVKMKEKGDIPEGYSVSREKKERFSLILESASTNQTSMYLCASIRAGLDTQYFGPGTRLTVL.

The chain employs TRBV20-1 and TRBJ2-3; TRBD2 matches 11 bases. CDR1 is DFQATT and CDR2 is SNEGSKA in the germline V gene (reference sequence). CDR3 length: 14 amino acids. Trimming cost V 3 bases and J 6 bases; bases outside gene matches: 5. The CDR3 protein is CSASPSGRSDTQYF. The CDR3 DNA reads as TGCAGTGCTAGTCCTAGCGGGAGGTCTGATACGCAGTATTTT.

The rearrangement uses TRBV4-1 and TRBJ2-7, with 9 nucleotides matching TRBD2. Germline values: CDR1 MGHRA, CDR2 YSYEKL. The V and J ends lost 1 base and 3 bases, in that order; junction bases with no gene match: 4. This CDR3 has 15 residues. The CDR3 DNA reads TGCGCCAGCAGCCAAGCAGCGGGAGGACACTACGAGCAGTACTTC. It codes for CASSQAAGGHYEQYF.

The chain links TRBV28 to TRBJ2-7, with TRBD2 matching over 9 bases. Germline V gene data show CDR1 as MDHEN and CDR2 as SYDVKM. The CDR3 runs 15 residues. The junction had 8 bases not matched to a gene; V was cut back by 3 bases and J by 5 bases. The CDR3 region is CASSLGGRADHEQYF. The CDR3 bases are TGTGCCAGCAGTTTGGGCGGGAGGGCCGACCACGAGCAGTACTTC.